This entry concerns a single T cell receptor beta chain. What it binds is not known. The entry originates in a study of T cell responses to AZD1222 COVID-19 vaccine. Findings and limits, study-wide: The study found vaccine-associated CD4 TCRs spanning spike, dominant at 160-218 and 743-854. Donors were largely white British and mainly female; clonal diversity was possibly underestimated.

Data came from immunoSEQ multiplex PCR; TCRdb stores just in-frame clones and leaves some out. Here the sample spans 150,000 to 200,000 clones, approximately 90% being singletons. Trimming shortened V by 6 bases and J by 9 bases, and 15 bases separated the two germline ends. The germline V gene encodes CDR1 MNHEY and CDR2 SVGAGI. CDR3 length: 14 residues. Timing groups of about 4 and about 12 weeks for second doses were pooled. Sample: peripheral blood, taken 28 days after the second AZD1222 dose. This chain joins TRBV6-5 and TRBJ1-6; D is uncertain. This sequence originates from an adult who received the AZD1222 COVID-19 vaccine. In nucleotides, the CDR3 is TGTGCCAGCAGGAAAGAGACGCCAGGTTCACCCCTCCACTTT. This translates into CASRKETPGSPLHF.